This passage covers 25 T cell receptor beta chains from one sample sequenced in a study of blood T cell repertoires in COVID-19 (dated by TCRdb to about 2020). The protocol used for the library was the immunoSEQ multiplex PCR assay. Entries here come from immuneACCESS through TCRdb and include only in-frame sequences with V and J called. Some clones fail to appear in such tables; in the studies checked, an unresolved V gene covers under half of the shortfall, and the cause of the remainder is unknown. The sample includes more than 95,000 clones, with 81% observed a single time. The leading ten clones occupy 17% of the sample. The source material was peripheral blood. All receptors come from a man younger than 45 with COVID-19, enrolled during active disease.

This clone is a singleton in its sample. The chain couples TRBV4-1 to TRBJ1-3; TRBD1 is a possible D gene (5 bases). This CDR3 contains 15 residues. The V gene lost 5 bases and the J gene lost 0 bases, with 11 bases spanning the gap. Germline V lookup: CDR1 MGHRA, CDR2 YSYEKL. CDR3 loop: CASSRRDDSGNTIYF. The CDR3, as DNA: TGCGCCAGCAGCAGGAGGGACGACTCTGGAAACACCATATATTTT.

V usage is TRBV28 and J usage is TRBJ2-7; D is unclear. From germline, CDR1 is MDHEN and CDR2 SYDVKM. V was cut by 1 base and J by 0 bases, with 10 bases left in between. This CDR3 region has 15 residues. The CDR3 DNA is TGTGCCAGCAGTTTATATACACCTAGCTCCTACGAGCAGTACTTC. Its translation is CASSLYTPSSYEQYF.

V is TRBV28 and J is TRBJ1-2; weak D call: TRBD1 (5 bases). Trimming removed 6 bases at V and 3 bases at J, with 11 bases between. Per the germline V gene, CDR1 is MDHEN and CDR2 is SYDVKM. The CDR3 extends over 13 amino acids. CDR3 loop: CASSIQVDYGYTF. The CDR3 region has the DNA TGTGCCAGCAGCATACAGGTCGACTATGGCTACACCTTC.

This chain's CDR3 is CASSTGQGPSKAFF. The CDR3, as DNA: TGTGCCAGCAGTACCGGACAGGGCCCCAGTAAAGCTTTCTTT. This chain uses TRBV2 with TRBJ1-1; 8 bases line up with TRBD1. Germline V gene data show CDR1 as SNHLY and CDR2 as FYNNEI. The CDR3 consists of 14 residues. V lost 5 bases and J lost 9; bases outside the gene matches: 11.

This chain joins TRBV4-1 and TRBJ2-1, with 8 bases matching TRBD2. The CDR3 runs 18 residues. Per the germline V gene, CDR1 is MGHRA and CDR2 is YSYEKL. V lost 2 bases to trimming and J lost 4 bases; unmatched junction nucleotides: 13. The CDR3 loop is CASSQPRRTSLTYNEQFF. The CDR3 coding sequence is TGCGCCAGCAGCCAACCGAGGAGGACTAGCCTTACTTACAATGAGCAGTTCTTC.

The chain is built from TRBV10-3 and TRBJ2-7; D is possibly TRBD1 (5 bases). This CDR3 has 13 residues. Germline CDR1 is ENHRY and CDR2 is SYGVKD. The ends were cut back, 7 bases at V and 3 bases at J, with 13 bases in the middle. The CDR3 is CAITAGQGYEQYF. Here the CDR3 DNA reads TGTGCCATCACTGCAGGGCAGGGCTACGAGCAGTACTTC.

This clone came up once. This rearrangement joins TRBV5-6 to TRBJ2-5; 8 nucleotides agree with TRBD1. The germline V gene has CDR1 SGHDT and CDR2 YYEEEE. The CDR3 sequence is 14 residues long. J gave up 5 bases and V 2 bases, and 5 bases lay outside the gene matches. The CDR3 sequence: CASSFGTGRETQYF. Written as DNA, the CDR3 is TGTGCCAGCAGCTTCGGGACAGGAAGGGAGACCCAGTACTTC. Full variable domain (rest looked up from reference TRBV5-6 and TRBJ2-5): DAGVTQSPTHLIKTRGQQVTLRCSPKSGHDTVSWYQQALGQGPQFIFQYYEEEERQRGNFPDRFSGHQFPNYSSELNVNALLLGDSALYLCASSFGTGRETQYFGPGTRLLVL.

This clone was observed a single time. This rearrangement joins TRBV2 to TRBJ2-2; TRBD2 is a possible D gene (5 bases). The length of the CDR3 is 16 residues. The germline CDR1 and CDR2 sequences are SNHLY and FYNNEI. Trimming removed 2 bases from V and 7 bases from J, with 17 bases in between. This CDR3 is CASSESGTPPNGELFF. The CDR3 DNA is TGTGCCAGCAGTGAATCGGGAACTCCCCCCAACGGGGAGCTGTTTTTT.

The chain is built from TRBV4-2 and TRBJ1-4; TRBD1 might be the D (5 bases). The germline CDR1 and CDR2 sequences are LGHNA and YNFKEQ. V gave up 1 base and J gave up 5 bases, with 14 bases separating them. The CDR3 is 16 amino acids. This CDR3 reads CASSQVTTALNEKLFF. The CDR3 DNA reads as TGTGCCAGCAGCCAAGTAACGACAGCCCTGAATGAAAAACTGTTTTTT.

This clone was detected only once. The rearrangement uses TRBV5-1 and TRBJ1-2, with D unclear. Germline V CDR1 and CDR2: SGHRS, YFSETQ. Trimming took off 0 bases at V and 2 bases at J, with 11 bases between the two ends. The CDR3 runs to 15 residues. CDR3 amino acids: CASSLEYGSNYGYTF. The CDR3 coding sequence is TGCGCCAGCAGCTTGGAATACGGTTCGAACTATGGCTACACCTTC. Full variable domain (remainder filled in from reference TRBV5-1 and TRBJ1-2): KAGVTQTPRYLIKTRGQQVTLSCSPISGHRSVSWYQQTPGQGLQFLFEYFSETQRNKGNFPGRFSGRQFSNSRSEMNVSTLELGDSALYLCASSLEYGSNYGYTFGSGTRLTVV.

The chain employs TRBV6-5 and TRBJ1-6, with 7 bases that match TRBD1. Trimming cost V 0 bases and J 10 bases; bases outside gene matches: 3. CDR3 size: 14 residues. Germline-derived CDR1 and CDR2 are MNHEY and SVGAGI. The CDR3 here is CASSYSTGQSPLHF. Here the CDR3 DNA reads TGTGCCAGCAGTTACTCGACAGGGCAATCACCCCTCCACTTT.

The rearrangement uses TRBV12-3 or TRBV12-4 and TRBJ1-4; D might be TRBD1 (5 bases). Trimming stripped 7 bases from V and 6 bases from J, with 9 bases between. There are 12 residues in the CDR3. For the CDR3, the DNA is TGTGCCAGCACAATAGGGGATGAAAAACTGTTTTTT. Translated, it gives CASTIGDEKLFF.

The chain combines TRBV24-1 with TRBJ2-7, with a weak D call TRBD2 (5 bases). Per the germline V gene, CDR1 is KGHDR and CDR2 is SFDVKD. The CDR3 length is 14 residues. Trimming left V 5 bases short and J 2 bases short, with 12 bases between. The CDR3 nucleotides read TGTGCCACCAGTGCCACGGGGTCCCCCTACGAGCAGTACTTC. It specifies CATSATGSPYEQYF.

CDR3 coding DNA: TGTGCCAGCAGCTGGGGTTTTCTGGGACAGGGGGCCCACGAGCAGTACTTC. Its translation is CASSWGFLGQGAHEQYF. The V call is TRBV7-2, the J call TRBJ2-7; 12 bases are a match to TRBD1. The CDR3 has 17 residues. Trimming at V came to 4 bases and at J to 5 bases, leaving 12 bases not matched to a gene. Germline loops: CDR1 SGHTA, CDR2 FQGNSA.

This chain connects TRBV7-8 to TRBJ1-2, with D perhaps TRBD1 (5 bases). Trimming pared 5 bases from V and 1 base from J, leaving 17 bases between. CDR3 size: 16 residues. Germline V CDR1 and CDR2: SGHVS, FQNEAQ. CDR3 DNA: TGTGCCAGCAGCCCACTACCACAGGTCCTTAACTATGGCTACACCTTC. Encoded protein: CASSPLPQVLNYGYTF.

The CDR3 sequence: CASKGLAVTDTQYF. DNA for the CDR3: TGTGCCAGCAAGGGACTAGCGGTCACAGATACGCAGTATTTT. The chain employs TRBV14 and TRBJ2-3; 11 bases are a match to TRBD2. This CDR3 has 14 residues. After removal of 7 bases from V and 2 bases from J, the junction contained 2 bases not matched to a gene. Per the germline V gene, CDR1 is SGHDN and CDR2 is FVKESK.

The sample holds a few counts of this clone. The rearrangement joins TRBV27 to TRBJ2-7, with D maybe TRBD2 (6 bases). The CDR3 contains 13 residues. Germline V gene sequence: CDR1 MNHEY, CDR2 SMNVEV (reference sequence). V lost 6 bases to trimming and J lost 4 bases, with 13 bases between them. Here the CDR3 reads CASSLAKFYEQYF. CDR3 sequence (DNA): TGTGCCAGCAGCCTAGCGAAATTTTACGAGCAGTACTTC.

The chain recombines TRBV6-4 with TRBJ2-3; D perhaps matches TRBD2 (5 bases). Germline CDR1 MRHNA, CDR2 SNTAGT. This CDR3 has 13 amino acids. Trimming took 4 bases from V and 1 from J, leaving 6 bases between them. CDR3 loop: CASSAGGTDTQYF. The CDR3 nucleotides read TGTGCCAGCAGTGCCGGGGGCACAGATACGCAGTATTTT.

V and J are TRBV28 and TRBJ1-6; D remains ambiguous. The germline CDR1 and CDR2 sequences are MDHEN and SYDVKM. CDR3 length equals 14 residues. V lost 2 bases, J lost 7 bases, and 9 bases lay in between. This CDR3 is CASSLATKNSPLHF. The CDR3 DNA reads TGTGCCAGCAGTTTAGCTACCAAGAATTCACCCCTCCACTTT.

This clone was counted only a few times. The rearrangement joins TRBV11-3 to TRBJ2-5; a possible D gene is TRBD1 (7 bases). Trimming cost V 0 bases and J 11 bases, with 19 bases left between them. The CDR3 is made up of 15 amino acids. Germline CDR1 SGHNT, CDR2 YENEEA. Here the CDR3 DNA reads TGTGCCAGCAGCTTAGATTTGGAGGGGGCTGAAATTCAGTACTTC. It encodes CASSLDLEGAEIQYF.

The genes are TRBV27 and TRBJ2-7, with 7 bases matching TRBD2. From germline, CDR1 is MNHEY and CDR2 SMNVEV (reference sequence). This CDR3 is built from 13 residues. Unmatched junction bases numbered 13, after V lost 11 bases and J lost 6 bases. The CDR3 DNA reads as TGTGCCTCACATGGGAGGGTGGGCACCGAGCAGTACTTC. Protein product: CASHGRVGTEQYF.

A word on this clone: This CDR3 is also generated by other DNA sequences in the sample. The chain combines TRBV7-3 with TRBJ2-3, with D possibly being TRBD2 (6 bases). Deletions cut 2 bases from V and 3 bases from J, with 9 bases between. Germline assignment: CDR1 SGHTA and CDR2 FQGTGA. This CDR3 has 14 residues. This CDR3 is CASSLRGGTDTQYF. CDR3 nucleotides: TGTGCCAGCAGCTTACGTGGGGGGACAGATACGCAGTATTTT.

The chain carries TRBV19 and TRBJ2-3, with D possibly being TRBD2 (5 bases). Trimming removed 2 bases at V and 4 bases at J, with 10 bases between. Germline V CDR1 and CDR2: LNHDA, SQIVND (reference sequence). The CDR3 consists of 14 residues. CDR3 sequence reads: CASSIRRVPDTQYF. The CDR3 nucleotides are TGTGCCAGTAGTATAAGGCGGGTCCCAGATACGCAGTATTTT.

This clone was found once. V gene TRBV5-1 combines with J gene TRBJ1-2; D is undetermined. The CDR3 is made up of 13 amino acids. CDR1 and CDR2 (germline): SGHRS, YFSETQ. V lost 4 bases, J lost 3 bases, and 10 bases lay in between. The CDR3 sequence: CASSPQGDYGYTF. The CDR3 region has the DNA TGCGCCAGCAGCCCACAAGGAGACTATGGCTACACCTTC.

At least ten counts were recorded for this clone. Different DNA sequences within this sample yield the same CDR3. The J gene is TRBJ2-7, the V gene TRBV18, with D hard to call. The CDR3 is 13 amino acids. Per germline, CDR1 KGHSH and CDR2 LQKENI. V was shortened by 2 bases and J by 2 bases, with 7 bases between the two germline ends. The CDR3, as DNA: TGTGCCAGCTCACCAGGTGAGGCCTACGAGCAGTACTTC. Residues: CASSPGEAYEQYF.